This is a list of T cell receptor beta chains from one sample in a study of shared clonotypes between healthy human individuals. TCRdb's copy holds only in-frame clones and misses some; the assay was immunoSEQ multiplex PCR. The table includes some 2,500,000 clones, less than 95% detected once. The sample comprised naive CD4+ T cells from PBMCs. The receptors derive from a man aged 18 to 29 in good health. Some clones in this sample may be carry-over from other donors' samples. CDR3s include the opening cysteine and the closing phenylalanine or tryptophan. The D gene is left open where the match is weak. Clone size is stated in some rows and not others, as once, few, many or a class when expanded.

d_call: NA
v_call: TRBV28
clone_size: NA
j_call: TRBJ2-7
cdr3_nt: TGTGCCAGCAGCCGGAGGGACCTACAGTACTTC
cdr3_aa: CASSRRDLQYF

d_call: TRBD1
v_call: TRBV4-1
clone_size: NA
j_call: TRBJ1-5
cdr3_nt: TGCGCCAGCAGCCAAGTGGACAGGCCTCATCCCCAGCATTTT
cdr3_aa: CASSQVDRPHPQHF

d_call: NA
v_call: TRBV5-6
clone_size: NA
j_call: TRBJ1-1
cdr3_nt: TGTGCCAGCAGCTTGCAGGGGCCGAACACTGAAGCTTTCTTT
cdr3_aa: CASSLQGPNTEAFF

d_call: TRBD2
v_call: TRBV7-2
clone_size: NA
j_call: TRBJ2-1
cdr3_nt: TGTGCCAGCAGCTTACTTGGGACTAGCGGGAGCAATGAGCAGTTCTTC
cdr3_aa: CASSLLGTSGSNEQFF

d_call: NA
v_call: TRBV11-2
clone_size: NA
j_call: TRBJ2-1
cdr3_nt: TGTGCCAGCAACTCCCGGGGCTACAATGAGCAGTTCTTC
cdr3_aa: CASNSRGYNEQFF

d_call: TRBD2
v_call: TRBV28
clone_size: NA
j_call: TRBJ2-5
cdr3_nt: TGTGCCAGCAGTCGTAGCGGGAGGGCGGTCTTGACCCAGTACTTC
cdr3_aa: CASSRSGRAVLTQYF

d_call: NA
v_call: TRBV29-1
clone_size: NA
j_call: TRBJ2-7
cdr3_nt: TGCAGCGCGCGACCAGGCTCCTACGAGCAGTACTTC
cdr3_aa: CSARPGSYEQYF

d_call: TRBD1
v_call: TRBV10-3
clone_size: NA
j_call: TRBJ2-3
cdr3_nt: TGTGCCATCAGGGGGACAGGGAGTGAAGATACGCAGTATTTT
cdr3_aa: CAIRGTGSEDTQYF

d_call: NA
v_call: TRBV20-1
clone_size: once
j_call: TRBJ2-7
cdr3_nt: TGCAGTGTCCCGAGGGGGGGGCAACAGTACTTC
cdr3_aa: CSVPRGGQQYF

d_call: NA
v_call: TRBV10-2
clone_size: NA
j_call: TRBJ1-1
cdr3_nt: TGCGCCAGCAGTTCTGTTACAGGGCGCGCCCGCTTCACTGAAGCTTTCTTT
cdr3_aa: CASSSVTGRARFTEAFF

d_call: TRBD2
v_call: TRBV9
clone_size: NA
j_call: TRBJ2-7
cdr3_nt: TGTGCCAGCAGCGTAGATGGACTAGCCCACGAGCAGTACTTC
cdr3_aa: CASSVDGLAHEQYF

d_call: TRBD2
v_call: TRBV25-1
clone_size: NA
j_call: TRBJ2-3
cdr3_nt: TGTGCCAGCAGTGAATGGCGGGGGACGGGAGATACGCAGTATTTT
cdr3_aa: CASSEWRGTGDTQYF

d_call: NA
v_call: TRBV11-2
clone_size: NA
j_call: TRBJ2-7
cdr3_nt: TGTGCCAGCAGCAGGGGAGTATCCTACGAGCAGTACTTC
cdr3_aa: CASSRGVSYEQYF

d_call: NA
v_call: TRBV7-2
clone_size: NA
j_call: TRBJ2-2
cdr3_nt: TGTGCCAGCAGCTCTCGCAGGGGCAATACCGGGGAGCTGTTTTTT
cdr3_aa: CASSSRRGNTGELFF

d_call: NA
v_call: TRBV7-2
clone_size: NA
j_call: TRBJ2-1
cdr3_nt: TGTGCCAGCAGCCCCTCGGGGGAGAGAGATGAGCAGTTCTTC
cdr3_aa: CASSPSGERDEQFF

d_call: NA
v_call: TRBV28
clone_size: NA
j_call: TRBJ2-7
cdr3_nt: TGTGCCAGCAGTAGGGCTACCTACGAGCAGTACTTC
cdr3_aa: CASSRATYEQYF

d_call: NA
v_call: TRBV6-6
clone_size: NA
j_call: TRBJ1-5
cdr3_nt: TGTGCCAGCAGCCCCCGGGGGAATCAGCCCCAGCATTTT
cdr3_aa: CASSPRGNQPQHF

d_call: NA
v_call: TRBV5-4
clone_size: NA
j_call: TRBJ2-1
cdr3_nt: TGTGCCAGCAGCTTGGGGGGCGGGGCTCCTGGAAATGAGCAGTTCTTC
cdr3_aa: CASSLGGGAPGNEQFF

d_call: TRBD2
v_call: TRBV29-1
clone_size: NA
j_call: TRBJ2-2
cdr3_nt: TGCAGCGTTGGGGGGAGACTAGCGGGAGGTTTAAGGGAGCTGTTTTTT
cdr3_aa: CSVGGRLAGGLRELFF

d_call: TRBD1
v_call: TRBV6-1
clone_size: NA
j_call: TRBJ1-1
cdr3_nt: TGTGCCAGCAGTAGACAGGGAAAGAACACTGAAGCTTTCTTT
cdr3_aa: CASSRQGKNTEAFF

d_call: TRBD1
v_call: TRBV6-6
clone_size: NA
j_call: TRBJ1-1
cdr3_nt: TGTGCCAGCAGCCGAACCCCGACAGGGGTCACTGAAGCTTTCTTT
cdr3_aa: CASSRTPTGVTEAFF

d_call: TRBD2
v_call: TRBV6-1
clone_size: NA
j_call: TRBJ2-7
cdr3_nt: TGTGCCAGCAGTGGGACTAGCGGGAGGACCCTGAGCTCCTACGAGCAGTACTTC
cdr3_aa: CASSGTSGRTLSSYEQYF